The T cell receptor (beta chain) under discussion was sequenced for a study of post-analysis software for immune sequencing data. Germline CDR1 and CDR2: SGHNT and YYREEE (reference sequence). The V end was cut by 5 bases, the J end by 5 bases, with 17 bases between. CDR3 length equals 15 residues. Study-level points and caveats: Relative to controls, patients had about five TRBV segments at higher frequency, with TRBV5-6, TRBV5-1 and TRBV20-1 among these.

Libraries were made from TCR beta cDNA, and they carried unique molecular identifiers. MiXCR, applied by TCRdb to the PCR reads, yields one record per CDR3 protein. This table has some 260,000 distinct CDR3 sequences, approximately 34% appearing once. A word on this clonotype: What it binds is not known.

The clonotype comes from a girl aged 5-17 years with multiple sclerosis. The V call is TRBV5-4, the J call TRBJ2-1; D is possibly TRBD2 (6 bases). The material sequenced was blood. Written as DNA, the CDR3 is TGTGCCAGCAGACCCAGGAGGGTGGGAGACAATGAGCAGTTCTTC. Residues: CASRPRRVGDNEQFF.